This passage covers 28 T cell receptor beta chains from one sample sequenced in a study of OX40 agonist ivuxolimab in advanced cancers. Method: immunoSEQ multiplex PCR; TCRdb's copy keeps in-frame clones and lacks some. The sample has about 64,000 clones, roughly 85% seen once. Sequenced material: CD4+ or CD8+ T cells sorted from blood, taken in a trial of the OX40 agonist ivuxolimab. Source of these receptors: an adult with an advanced solid tumor such as melanoma, head and neck, liver or kidney cancer.

V and J are TRBV19 and TRBJ2-1; possible D gene TRBD2, 6 bases. The V end lost 5 bases, the J end lost 5 bases, and 10 bases lay between the germline ends. CDR1 is LNHDA, CDR2 SQIVND, per germline (reference sequence). There are 13 residues in the CDR3. In DNA, the CDR3 is TGTGCCAGTAGTGGCCCGGGAGACAATGAGCAGTTCTTC. The encoded protein is CASSGPGDNEQFF.

A few counts support this clone. CDR3 sequence reads: CASSLTGARTDTQYF. The CDR3 DNA is TGTGCCAGCTCGCTTACAGGGGCCCGCACAGATACGCAGTATTTT. The chain is built from TRBV18 and TRBJ2-3; 7 bases align to TRBD1. Germline V gene lookup returns CDR1 KGHSH and CDR2 LQKENI. Losses at the gene ends were 6 bases for V and 1 base for J; bases not matched to a gene: 7. The CDR3 sequence is 15 residues long.

This clone was picked up a small number of times. The V gene is TRBV5-1, the J gene TRBJ2-1, with D unclear. Per the germline V gene, CDR1 is SGHRS and CDR2 is YFSETQ. The CDR3 has 16 residues. Trimming took 0 bases from V and 2 from J, leaving 12 bases between them. CDR3 DNA sequence: TGCGCCAGCAGCTTGGAGCCCAGGCAACCCTACAATGAGCAGTTCTTC. It encodes CASSLEPRQPYNEQFF.

This rearrangement joins TRBV7-2 to TRBJ2-7; D ambiguous. This CDR3 comprises 13 residues. V gave up 5 bases and J gave up 7 bases, with 15 bases separating them. CDR1 and CDR2 from the germline V gene are SGHTA and FQGNSA. The CDR3 reads CASSVPSVGEQYF. The CDR3 DNA reads as TGTGCCAGCAGCGTCCCTAGTGTAGGGGAGCAGTACTTC.

Here the CDR3 DNA reads TGCGCCAGCAGCTTGGAGTCAGCAAGCACAGATACGCAGTATTTT. Translation gives CASSLESASTDTQYF. The rearrangement uses TRBV5-1 and TRBJ2-3; D unclear. The CDR3 loop spans 15 amino acids. From germline, CDR1 is SGHRS and CDR2 YFSETQ. Between the trimmed V and J ends, which lost 0 bases and 0 bases, there was a span of 8 bases.

This clone is a singleton in its sample. This chain links TRBV5-1 with TRBJ2-5; TRBD1 matches at 8 bases. The V gene end was trimmed by 4 bases and the J gene end by 5 bases; junction bases not matched to a gene: 7. The CDR3 contains 14 residues. Germline CDR1 reads SGHRS; CDR2 reads YFSETQ. The CDR3 reads CASSTKTGEETQYF. CDR3 in DNA: TGCGCCAGCAGCACCAAGACAGGGGAGGAGACCCAGTACTTC.

V and J are TRBV11-2 and TRBJ2-7, with TRBD1 identical over 7 bases. The CDR3 extends over 16 amino acids. Germline-derived CDR1 and CDR2 are SGHAT and FQNNGV. The V gene end was trimmed by 7 bases and the J gene end by 1 base; junction bases not matched to a gene: 13. Here the CDR3 DNA reads TGTGCCAGCACCGATCCAGGGACAGTCCTTTCCTACGAGCAGTACTTC. Protein: CASTDPGTVLSYEQYF.

The V and J genes are TRBV20-1 and TRBJ2-7; D is unresolved. Germline V gives CDR1 DFQATT, CDR2 SNEGSKA (reference sequence). The CDR3 loop spans 11 amino acids. Trimming left V 6 bases short and J 11 bases short, with 17 bases between. Here the CDR3 reads CSAASGGVKYF. In DNA, the CDR3 is TGCAGTGCCGCCTCTGGTGGAGTTAAGTACTTC.

The V and J genes are TRBV6-5 and TRBJ1-2; TRBD1 might be the D (6 bases). This CDR3 comprises 12 residues. Germline CDR1 reads MNHEY; CDR2 reads SVGAGI. Trimming shortened V by 8 bases and J by 10 bases, and 17 bases separated the two germline ends. Here the CDR3 reads CASVGNGGLYTF. DNA of the CDR3: TGTGCCAGCGTAGGGAACGGGGGCCTCTACACCTTC.

Written as DNA, the CDR3 is TGTGCCACTAGTCCGGGCACAGTCCCCGCAGAGACCCAGTACTTC. Protein product: CATSPGTVPAETQYF. The genes are TRBV15 and TRBJ2-5; D unresolved. This CDR3 comprises 15 residues. Germline loops: CDR1 LNHNV, CDR2 YYDKDF (reference sequence). V lost 9 bases to trimming and J lost 4 bases, with 21 bases between them.

V gene TRBV7-8 combines with J gene TRBJ2-1; perhaps TRBD1 as D (5 bases). Germline lookup yields CDR1 SGHVS and CDR2 FQNEAQ. The CDR3 runs to 13 residues. The V end lost 5 bases, the J end lost 5 bases, and 10 bases lay between the germline ends. CDR3 sequence: CASSPMTDNEQFF. CDR3 bases: TGTGCCAGCAGCCCGATGACAGACAATGAGCAGTTCTTC.

This CDR3 reads CASSLEGTQTGELFF. The CDR3 nucleotides read TGCGCCAGCAGCTTGGAAGGGACACAGACCGGGGAGCTGTTTTTT. The chain has TRBV5-1 and TRBJ2-2; TRBD1 might be the D (6 bases). This CDR3 has 15 amino acids. Germline V gene sequence: CDR1 SGHRS, CDR2 YFSETQ. Trimming cost V 0 bases and J 5 bases, with 11 bases left between them.

The chain recombines TRBV18 with TRBJ2-2; TRBD1 aligns across 8 bases. CDR1 KGHSH and CDR2 LQKENI come from the germline V gene. The CDR3 contains 15 residues. Unmatched junction bases numbered 0, after V lost 3 bases and J lost 0 bases. The CDR3 sequence is CASSPGQANTGELFF. The CDR3, as DNA: TGTGCCAGCTCACCGGGACAGGCGAACACCGGGGAGCTGTTTTTT. The full variable domain, completed using reference TRBV18 and TRBJ2-2, is NAGVMQNPRHLVRRRGQEARLRCSPMKGHSHVYWYRQLPEEGLKFMVYLQKENIIDESGMPKERFSAEFPKEGPSILRIQQVVRGDSAAYFCASSPGQANTGELFFGEGSRLTVL.

The gene calls are TRBV19 and TRBJ2-7; 7 bases map to TRBD1. Germline CDR1 reads LNHDA; CDR2 reads SQIVND (reference sequence). The J segment lost 3 bases and the V segment lost 3 bases, leaving 5 bases of the junction unmatched. This CDR3 has 14 amino acids. As DNA, the CDR3 is TGTGCCAGTAGTATCGGGGCAGGGGGCTACGAGCAGTACTTC. Translation gives CASSIGAGGYEQYF.

The rearrangement uses TRBV5-1 and TRBJ2-7; 10 bases are a match to TRBD2. Germline CDR1 reads SGHRS; CDR2 reads YFSETQ. V was clipped by 4 bases and J by 0 bases; unmatched bases: 7. The CDR3 has 16 residues. The CDR3 is CASSLAPSGSSYEQYF. The CDR3 region has the DNA TGCGCCAGCAGCCTGGCCCCTAGCGGGAGCTCCTACGAGCAGTACTTC.

The chain uses TRBV9 and TRBJ2-7, with D hard to call. V was trimmed by 0 bases and J by 7 bases, leaving 11 bases between them. The CDR3 runs to 13 residues. Germline-derived CDR1 and CDR2 are SGDLS and YYNGEE. In DNA form, the CDR3 reads TGTGCCAGCAGCGTAGCGGGCGCCGGAGAGCAGTACTTC. Translated, it gives CASSVAGAGEQYF.

The rearrangement links TRBV7-9 to TRBJ1-1; 11 bases line up with TRBD1. The CDR3 loop spans 15 amino acids. Germline trimming cut 2 bases from V and 4 bases from J; bases unmatched to any gene: 3. CDR1 is SEHNR and CDR2 is FQNEAQ in the germline V gene (reference sequence). CDR3 DNA sequence: TGTGCCAGCAGCTTAATTGGGACAGGGGGCACTGAAGCTTTCTTT. This translates into CASSLIGTGGTEAFF.

This clone was counted a few times. The chain recombines TRBV18 with TRBJ1-1; D not resolved. This CDR3 is built from 15 residues. Looked up from germline, CDR1 is KGHSH and CDR2 is LQKENI. The V end was cut by 6 bases, the J end by 0 bases, with 14 bases between. The CDR3 sequence is CASSKSRDMNTEAFF. The CDR3 nucleotides read TGTGCCAGCTCCAAAAGTCGAGATATGAACACTGAAGCTTTCTTT. Together with reference TRBV18 and TRBJ1-1, the CDR3 gives the full variable domain: NAGVMQNPRHLVRRRGQEARLRCSPMKGHSHVYWYRQLPEEGLKFMVYLQKENIIDESGMPKERFSAEFPKEGPSILRIQQVVRGDSAAYFCASSKSRDMNTEAFFGQGTRLTVV.

The chain carries TRBV5-5 and TRBJ1-5; D gene ambiguous. The CDR3 length is 15 residues. V lost 0 bases and J lost 3, with 10 bases in between. The germline V gene encodes CDR1 SGHKS and CDR2 YYEKEE (reference sequence). CDR3 amino acids: CASSLVGIDNQPQHF. In DNA, the CDR3 is TGTGCCAGCAGCTTGGTGGGGATCGACAATCAGCCCCAGCATTTT.

The chain links TRBV7-3 to TRBJ2-3; TRBD2 agrees at 8 bases. The CDR3 is made up of 17 amino acids. Germline trimming cut 0 bases from V and 5 bases from J; bases unmatched to any gene: 10. In germline, CDR1 is SGHTA, CDR2 FQGTGA. CDR3: CASSLTSSGGLGDTQYF. The CDR3 DNA is TGTGCCAGCAGCTTAACGTCCAGCGGGGGTTTGGGAGATACGCAGTATTTT.

The chain carries TRBV18 and TRBJ2-7, with 9 bases that match TRBD1. J was trimmed by 4 bases and V by 3 bases; bases with no gene match: 4. The CDR3 length is 14 residues. The germline gives CDR1 KGHSH, CDR2 LQKENI. The CDR3 nucleotides read TGTGCCAGCTCACCGGGACAGGGAAGGTACGAGCAGTACTTC. It translates to CASSPGQGRYEQYF.

This sequence joins TRBV6-5 and TRBJ1-1; no clear D gene. This CDR3 spans 15 amino acids. V lost 5 bases, J lost 6 bases, and 19 bases lay in between. Germline V CDR1 and CDR2: MNHEY, SVGAGI. CDR3 sequence reads: CASSPLQHPVAEAFF. Here the CDR3 DNA reads TGTGCCAGCAGTCCTCTACAGCACCCGGTCGCTGAAGCTTTCTTT.

This clone was observed once. This chain links TRBV18 with TRBJ1-5, with 7 bases aligning to TRBD1. Germline CDR1 is KGHSH and CDR2 is LQKENI. CDR3 length: 14 residues. Trimming cost V 3 bases and J 5 bases; bases outside gene matches: 4. CDR3 sequence: CASSPTGADQPQHF. The CDR3 coding sequence is TGTGCCAGCTCACCCACAGGGGCTGATCAGCCCCAGCATTTT. Variable domain in full (rest from reference TRBV18 and TRBJ1-5): NAGVMQNPRHLVRRRGQEARLRCSPMKGHSHVYWYRQLPEEGLKFMVYLQKENIIDESGMPKERFSAEFPKEGPSILRIQQVVRGDSAAYFCASSPTGADQPQHFGDGTRLSIL.

The V and J genes are TRBV15 and TRBJ1-2; TRBD1 is a possible D gene (5 bases). CDR3 size: 15 residues. Germline loops: CDR1 LNHNV, CDR2 YYDKDF (reference sequence). With 0 bases removed from V and 4 bases from J, the gap between germline ends came to 12 bases. The CDR3 nucleotides are TGTGCCACCAGCAGAGATTATCAGGGCCTCTATGGCTACACCTTC. Translating it yields CATSRDYQGLYGYTF.

The gene calls are TRBV29-1 and TRBJ2-7; 11 nucleotides agree with TRBD2. Trimming at V came to 4 bases and at J to 1 base, leaving 6 bases not matched to a gene. The CDR3 length is 15 residues. Germline CDR1 SQVTM, CDR2 ANQGSEA. The chain's CDR3 is CSVAGTSGRSYEQYF. Here the CDR3 DNA reads TGCAGCGTTGCAGGAACTAGCGGGAGATCCTACGAGCAGTACTTC.

The chain is built from TRBV7-8 and TRBJ1-6, with TRBD1 matching 8 bases. The CDR3 extends over 14 amino acids. V dropped 5 bases and J dropped 4; count of bases not matched to a gene: 1. The germline V gene has CDR1 SGHVS and CDR2 FQNEAQ. The CDR3 protein is CASSRTGYNSPLHF. In DNA form, the CDR3 reads TGTGCCAGCAGCCGGACAGGGTATAATTCACCCCTCCACTTT. Based on the CDR3 plus reference TRBV7-8 and TRBJ1-6, the full variable domain is GAGVSQSPRYKVAKRGQDVALRCDPISGHVSLFWYQQALGQGPEFLTYFQNEAQLDKSGLPSDRFFAERPEGSVSTLKIQRTQQEDSAVYLCASSRTGYNSPLHFGNGTRLTVT.

The chain joins TRBV5-8 to TRBJ2-3, with 8 bases fitting TRBD1. CDR1 and CDR2 (germline): SGHTS, YDEGEE. Trimming removed 0 bases from V and 5 bases from J; junction bases left unmatched: 11. The CDR3 spans 17 residues. The CDR3 DNA follows: TGTGCCAGCAGCTTGGTCACAGGGACAGGAGATGGAGATACGCAGTATTTT. Its protein product is CASSLVTGTGDGDTQYF.

CDR3 sequence: CASSFQAYQETQYF. DNA of the CDR3: TGTGCCAGCAGCTTTCAGGCGTACCAAGAGACCCAGTACTTC. The chain joins TRBV11-2 to TRBJ2-5; D remains unclear. The CDR3 is made up of 14 amino acids. Trimming removed 3 bases at V and 0 bases at J, with 8 bases between. In germline, CDR1 is SGHAT, CDR2 FQNNGV.